One and the same sample provided the 27 T cell receptor beta chains below, sequenced in a study of Ad26.COV2.S vaccination and SARS-CoV-2 variants. Regarding treatment: around 19 received Ad26.COV2.S at low or high dose, single or two shots; roughly five received placebo; per-sample allocation not given. Repertoires come from day 63 after the first vaccine or placebo injection. TCRdb's table, derived via immunoSEQ multiplex PCR, lists solely in-frame clones and lacks some. The repertoire holds 350,000 to 450,000 clones, with around 83% as singletons. The source material was peripheral blood, sampled in a trial of Ad26.COV2.S vaccine versus placebo. These receptors came from a person between 18 and 59 years old who received the Ad26.COV2.S COVID-19 vaccine or a placebo.

The rearrangement joins TRBV21-1 to TRBJ1-1. TRBV21-1 is shown as a pseudogene. There are 15 residues in the CDR3. The CDR3 loop reads CASSKGTGGWAEAFF. Written as DNA, the CDR3 is TGTGCCAGCAGCAAAGGAACGGGGGGCTGGGCTGAAGCTTTCTTT.

The genes are TRBV21-1 and TRBJ1-4. TRBV21-1 is a listed pseudogene. This CDR3 is built from 15 residues. CDR3 in DNA: TGTGCCAGCAGCAAAACTAACAGGGGAGGGGAAAAACTGTTTTTT. Translated, it gives CASSKTNRGGEKLFF.

The chain employs TRBV29-1 and TRBJ2-3; 11 nucleotides agree with TRBD1. CDR1 and CDR2 from the germline V gene are SQVTM and ANQGSEA. The CDR3 runs 13 residues. J gave up 4 bases and V 8 bases, and 5 bases lay outside the gene matches. CDR3 in DNA: TGCAGCTTCCCGGGACAGGGGGCAGATACGCAGTATTTT. Its protein is CSFPGQGADTQYF.

The rearrangement links TRBV14 to TRBJ2-7; 11 nucleotides agree with TRBD2. J was trimmed by 1 base and V by 0 bases; bases with no gene match: 2. This CDR3 contains 16 residues. CDR1 and CDR2 from the germline V gene are SGHDN and FVKESK. The CDR3 sequence is CASSQELAGASYEQYF. CDR3 in DNA: TGTGCCAGCAGCCAAGAACTAGCGGGAGCGTCCTACGAGCAGTACTTC.

The gene calls are TRBV5-4 and TRBJ2-1; D is unresolved. Germline CDR1 is SGHNT and CDR2 is YYREEE (reference sequence). The CDR3 is made up of 15 amino acids. V lost 0 bases and J lost 0, with 7 bases in between. CDR3 sequence: CASSLGQASYNEQFF. CDR3 coding DNA: TGTGCCAGCAGCTTGGGCCAGGCCTCCTACAATGAGCAGTTCTTC.

This clone was counted once. The V gene is TRBV28, the J gene TRBJ2-4; the match to TRBD1 covers 9 bases. CDR1 is MDHEN and CDR2 is SYDVKM in the germline V gene. V was pared by 6 bases and J by 16 bases, with 7 bases of the junction left unmatched. This CDR3 spans 11 amino acids. CDR3 coding DNA: TGTGCCAGCAGCGACAGGGGGGTCGTCTACTTC. Residues: CASSDRGVVYF.

The rearrangement uses TRBV6-2 or TRBV6-3 and TRBJ2-7; 10 bases are a match to TRBD1. The CDR3 is made up of 16 amino acids. V shed 4 bases, J shed 4 bases, and the junction held 10 bases outside the gene matches. Germline V gene sequence: CDR1 MNHEY, CDR2 SVGEGT. CDR3 amino acids: CASSSRSGTGVYEQYF. CDR3 sequence (DNA): TGTGCCAGCAGTTCGAGATCCGGGACAGGGGTGTACGAGCAGTACTTC.

The chain employs TRBV4-1 and TRBJ2-2; D remains unclear. Germline loops: CDR1 MGHRA, CDR2 YSYEKL. V was trimmed by 0 bases and J by 6 bases, leaving 11 bases between them. This CDR3 has 15 amino acids. The CDR3 loop is CASSQDSPRPGELFF. The CDR3 DNA sequence: TGCGCCAGCAGCCAAGATTCCCCTCGACCCGGGGAGCTGTTTTTT.

The chain has TRBV2 and TRBJ2-1, with 9 nucleotides matching TRBD2. The germline CDR1 and CDR2 sequences are SNHLY and FYNNEI. The CDR3 covers 15 residues. V gave up 5 bases and J gave up 12 bases; unmatched junction bases: 14. The CDR3, as DNA: TGTGCCAGCAGTCCTCCCGGGACTAGCCTGGGGGGGCAGTTCTTC. This sequence encodes CASSPPGTSLGGQFF.

The chain couples TRBV4-1 to TRBJ2-6; 8 bases are a match to TRBD2. The CDR3 sequence is 18 residues long. J was trimmed by 4 bases and V by 1 base; bases with no gene match: 9. Germline loops: CDR1 MGHRA, CDR2 YSYEKL. The CDR3 sequence is CASSQGRGGSQGANVLTF. CDR3 bases: TGCGCCAGCAGCCAAGGACGGGGGGGCTCTCAAGGGGCCAACGTCCTGACTTTC.

The chain links TRBV30 to TRBJ2-7, with 9 positions matching TRBD1. The V gene's germline CDR1 is GTSNPN and CDR2 SVGIG (reference sequence). CDR3 size: 15 residues. The V gene end was trimmed by 1 base and the J gene end by 3 bases; junction bases not matched to a gene: 7. In DNA, the CDR3 is TGTGCCTGGAGTGAGGCGGGACAGGGACTCTACGAGCAGTACTTC. This sequence encodes CAWSEAGQGLYEQYF.

The chain links TRBV6-6 to TRBJ1-5; tentatively, D is TRBD1 (6 bases). The CDR3 is made up of 15 amino acids. Germline loops: CDR1 MNHNY, CDR2 SVGAGI (reference sequence). Trimming stripped 6 bases from V and 1 base from J, with 13 bases between. This CDR3 reads CASRARDRSNQPQHF. The DNA for the CDR3 is TGTGCCAGCAGAGCGAGAGACAGGAGCAATCAGCCCCAGCATTTT.

This clone occurred a few times. This rearrangement joins TRBV25-1 to TRBJ1-5; TRBD1 aligns across 10 bases. CDR3 size: 16 residues. The V gene end was trimmed by 3 bases and the J gene end by 3 bases; junction bases not matched to a gene: 5. CDR1 is MGHDK and CDR2 is SYGVNS in the germline V gene. In DNA, the CDR3 is TGTGCCAGCAGTGAGACAGGGGGCGCGGTCAATCAGCCCCAGCATTTT. This sequence encodes CASSETGGAVNQPQHF.

The CDR3 is CASIPISGNEQFF. The CDR3, as DNA: TGTGCCAGCATCCCGATTAGCGGGAATGAGCAGTTCTTC. The chain employs TRBV5-6 and TRBJ2-1; 7 nucleotides match TRBD2. Germline CDR1 SGHDT, CDR2 YYEEEE. V lost 6 bases and J lost 7; bases outside the gene matches: 7. The CDR3 consists of 13 residues.

The CDR3 sequence is CASSVAISGLAEETQYF. CDR3 DNA: TGTGCCAGCAGCGTAGCAATATCGGGACTAGCGGAAGAGACCCAGTACTTC. The rearrangement uses TRBV9 and TRBJ2-5; 11 bases are shared with TRBD2. This CDR3 contains 17 residues. From germline, CDR1 is SGDLS and CDR2 YYNGEE. The ends lost 0 bases at V and 3 bases at J; junction bases unmatched: 7.

The chain is built from TRBV6-5 and TRBJ1-6; D might be TRBD1 (6 bases). The CDR3 is 14 residues long. CDR1 is MNHEY and CDR2 is SVGAGI in the germline V gene. Deletions cut 8 bases from V and 6 bases from J, with 14 bases between. The CDR3 protein is CASFSRGLNSPLHF. In nucleotides, the CDR3 is TGTGCCAGCTTTTCCAGGGGCCTTAATTCACCCCTCCACTTT.

Written as DNA, the CDR3 is TGCGCCAGCAGCTCTACGAGAGCCCCCTACGAGCAGTACTTC. Its translation: CASSSTRAPYEQYF. This chain links TRBV5-1 with TRBJ2-7; the D is unclear. Germline CDR1 SGHRS, CDR2 YFSETQ. The CDR3 length is 14 residues. Trimming cost V 3 bases and J 2 bases, with 12 bases left between them.

The chain links TRBV27 to TRBJ1-5; TRBD1 agrees at 7 bases. After removal of 3 bases from V and 0 bases from J, the junction contained 5 bases not matched to a gene. The CDR3 has 16 amino acids. Germline V CDR1 and CDR2: MNHEY, SMNVEV (reference sequence). CDR3 in DNA: TGTGCCAGCAGTTTCTACTACAGGGGTAGCAATCAGCCCCAGCATTTT. It encodes CASSFYYRGSNQPQHF.

The sample holds one count of this clone. The genes are TRBV10-3 and TRBJ1-2, with D maybe TRBD1 (5 bases). This CDR3 contains 14 residues. The germline V gene has CDR1 ENHRY and CDR2 SYGVKD. Trimming took 4 bases from V and 2 from J, leaving 11 bases between them. CDR3 sequence reads: CAISVVGGNYGYTF. The DNA for the CDR3 is TGTGCCATCAGTGTTGTGGGGGGGAACTATGGCTACACCTTC.

This chain joins TRBV11-2 and TRBJ1-4, with 9 bases matching TRBD1. The CDR3 totals 16 residues. Germline loops: CDR1 SGHAT, CDR2 FQNNGV. The junction had 14 bases not matched to a gene; V was cut back by 7 bases and J by 8 bases. The CDR3 nucleotides read TGTGCCAGCATCGAAGATGGGACAGGGCTAGGGGAAAAACTGTTTTTT. It encodes CASIEDGTGLGEKLFF.

The chain couples TRBV27 to TRBJ2-3; TRBD2 aligns across 11 bases. The germline V gene encodes CDR1 MNHEY and CDR2 SMNVEV (reference sequence). The CDR3 runs to 16 residues. V trimming: 5 bases; J trimming: 2 bases; junction bases outside the gene matches: 6. CDR3 DNA: TGTGCCAGCAGTATACTAGCGGGGGAGTACACAGATACGCAGTATTTT. Its translation: CASSILAGEYTDTQYF.

This sequence joins TRBV23-1 and TRBJ2-3; 10 positions agree with TRBD1. TRBV23-1 carries the ORF label, with uncertain function. The CDR3 loop spans 18 amino acids. V trimming: 0 bases; J trimming: 6 bases; junction bases outside the gene matches: 12. The DNA of the CDR3 is TGCGCCAGCAGTCAATCCCTTTTCGGACAGGGGGGCCATGATACGCAGTATTTT. This translates into CASSQSLFGQGGHDTQYF.

This clone showed up just once. The chain combines TRBV5-1 with TRBJ2-3; possibly TRBD2 for D (7 bases). Germline CDR1 reads SGHRS; CDR2 reads YFSETQ. V was clipped by 3 bases and J by 0 bases, with 20 bases between them. This CDR3 comprises 18 residues. CDR3 in DNA: TGCGCCAGCAGCTGGGGGGGGGCGAGGCTGGGCAGCACAGATACGCAGTATTTT. Protein sequence: CASSWGGARLGSTDTQYF.

This chain joins TRBV4-3 and TRBJ1-6, with D perhaps TRBD1 (6 bases). The CDR3 sequence is 17 residues long. V dropped 2 bases and J dropped 3 bases, with 14 bases sitting between them. In germline, CDR1 is LGHNA, CDR2 YSLEER. The DNA for the CDR3 is TGCGCCAGCAGCCAAATTTGGGCGGACAGCTATAATTCACCCCTCCACTTT. Protein sequence: CASSQIWADSYNSPLHF.

V usage is TRBV5-1 and J usage is TRBJ2-1, with D perhaps TRBD1 or TRBD2 (5 bases each). Trimming left V 3 bases short and J 7 bases short, with 14 bases between. Germline V gene lookup returns CDR1 SGHRS and CDR2 YFSETQ. CDR3 length: 14 residues. Here the CDR3 DNA reads TGCGCCAGCAGCTGGAACTTCAGGGAGAATGAGCAGTTCTTC. It translates to CASSWNFRENEQFF.

The chain employs TRBV15 and TRBJ2-3; 8 bases map to TRBD1. V was clipped by 4 bases and J by 4 bases; unmatched bases: 10. This CDR3 region has 16 residues. The germline gives CDR1 LNHNV, CDR2 YYDKDF (reference sequence). This CDR3 reads CATSTRTGTRADTQYF. CDR3 coding DNA: TGTGCCACCAGCACGCGGACAGGGACGAGAGCAGATACGCAGTATTTT.

V is TRBV7-9 and J is TRBJ2-2, with 10 bases aligning to TRBD1. The CDR3 sequence is 14 residues long. Germline trimming cut 8 bases from V and 2 bases from J; bases unmatched to any gene: 2. Germline V gene lookup returns CDR1 SEHNR and CDR2 FQNEAQ (reference sequence). The CDR3 DNA is TGTGCCAGCCGGACAGGGGGTAACACCGGGGAGCTGTTTTTT. Encoded protein: CASRTGGNTGELFF.